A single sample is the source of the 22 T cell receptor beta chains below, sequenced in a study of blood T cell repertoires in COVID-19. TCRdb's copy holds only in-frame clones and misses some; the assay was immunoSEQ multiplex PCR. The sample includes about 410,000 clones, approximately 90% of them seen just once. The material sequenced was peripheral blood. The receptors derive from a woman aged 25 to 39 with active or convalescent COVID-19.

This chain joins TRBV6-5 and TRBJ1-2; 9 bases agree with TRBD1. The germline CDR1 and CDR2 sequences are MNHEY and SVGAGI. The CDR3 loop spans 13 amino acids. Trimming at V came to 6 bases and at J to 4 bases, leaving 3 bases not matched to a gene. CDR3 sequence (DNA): TGTGCCAGCAGACAGGGGGCCTCCTATGGCTACACCTTC. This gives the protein CASRQGASYGYTF.

CDR3 sequence reads: CASMPGGTGNTIYF. In nucleotides, the CDR3 is TGTGCCAGCATGCCCGGGGGGACTGGAAACACCATATATTTT. V and J are TRBV2 and TRBJ1-3; D possibly corresponds to TRBD1 (5 bases). V was shortened by 7 bases and J by 2 bases, with 12 bases between the two germline ends. The CDR3 covers 14 residues. Germline CDR1 reads SNHLY; CDR2 reads FYNNEI.

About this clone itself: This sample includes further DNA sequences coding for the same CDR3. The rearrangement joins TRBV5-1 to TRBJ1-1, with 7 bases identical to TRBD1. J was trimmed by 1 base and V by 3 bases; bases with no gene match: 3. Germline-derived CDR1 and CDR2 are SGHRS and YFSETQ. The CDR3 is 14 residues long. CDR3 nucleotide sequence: TGCGCCAGCAGCTCCGGGACAGCGAACACTGAAGCTTTCTTT. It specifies CASSSGTANTEAFF.

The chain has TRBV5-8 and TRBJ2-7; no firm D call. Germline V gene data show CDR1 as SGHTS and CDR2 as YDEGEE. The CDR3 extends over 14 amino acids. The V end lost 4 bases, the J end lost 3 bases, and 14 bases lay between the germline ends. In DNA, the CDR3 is TGTGCCAGCAGCCCCTCGGGTGGCGTCTACGAGCAGTACTTC. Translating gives CASSPSGGVYEQYF.

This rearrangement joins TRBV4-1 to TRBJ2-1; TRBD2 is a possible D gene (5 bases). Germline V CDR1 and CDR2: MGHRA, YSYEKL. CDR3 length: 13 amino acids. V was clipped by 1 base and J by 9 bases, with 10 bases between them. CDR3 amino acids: CASSQVTGIEQFF. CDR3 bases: TGCGCCAGCAGCCAAGTGACGGGGATTGAGCAGTTCTTC.

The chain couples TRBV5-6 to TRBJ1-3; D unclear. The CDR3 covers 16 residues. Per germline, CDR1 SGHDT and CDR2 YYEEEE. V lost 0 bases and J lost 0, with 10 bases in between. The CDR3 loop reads CASSLGGPFSGNTIYF. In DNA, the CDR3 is TGTGCCAGCAGCTTGGGTGGGCCATTCTCTGGAAACACCATATATTTT.

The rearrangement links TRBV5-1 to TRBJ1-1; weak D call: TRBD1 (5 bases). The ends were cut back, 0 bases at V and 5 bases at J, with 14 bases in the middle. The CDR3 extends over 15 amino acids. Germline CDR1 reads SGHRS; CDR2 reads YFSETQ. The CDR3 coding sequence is TGCGCCAGCAGCTTGGACGGGGGTAGGGGAACTGAAGCTTTCTTT. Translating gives CASSLDGGRGTEAFF.

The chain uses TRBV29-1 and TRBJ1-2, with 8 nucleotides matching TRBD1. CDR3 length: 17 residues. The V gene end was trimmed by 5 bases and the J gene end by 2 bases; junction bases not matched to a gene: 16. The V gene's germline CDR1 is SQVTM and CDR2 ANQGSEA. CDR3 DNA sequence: TGCAGCGTTAGGCATACGGCAGGGGGCAGAGTCAACTATGGCTACACCTTC. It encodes CSVRHTAGGRVNYGYTF.

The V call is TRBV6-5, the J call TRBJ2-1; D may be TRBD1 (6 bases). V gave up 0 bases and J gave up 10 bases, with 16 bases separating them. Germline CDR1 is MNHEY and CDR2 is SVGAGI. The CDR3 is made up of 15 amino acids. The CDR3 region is CASSYSKTGAGEQFF. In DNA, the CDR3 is TGTGCCAGCAGTTACTCGAAGACAGGAGCAGGAGAGCAGTTCTTC.

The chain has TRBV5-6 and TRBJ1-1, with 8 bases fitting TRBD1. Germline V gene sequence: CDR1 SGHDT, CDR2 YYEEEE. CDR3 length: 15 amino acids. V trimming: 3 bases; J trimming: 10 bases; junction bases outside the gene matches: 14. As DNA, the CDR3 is TGTGCCAGCAGCTCGACGGACAGGGACCTCCTGAGAGCTTTCTTT. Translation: CASSSTDRDLLRAFF.

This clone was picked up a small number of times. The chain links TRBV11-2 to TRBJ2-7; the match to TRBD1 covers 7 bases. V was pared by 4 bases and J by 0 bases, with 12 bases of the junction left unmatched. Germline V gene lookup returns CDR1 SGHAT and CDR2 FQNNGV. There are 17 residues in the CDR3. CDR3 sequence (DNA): TGTGCCAGCAGCTCGGCCTTTGGCAGGGGGAGCTCCTACGAGCAGTACTTC. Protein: CASSSAFGRGSSYEQYF.

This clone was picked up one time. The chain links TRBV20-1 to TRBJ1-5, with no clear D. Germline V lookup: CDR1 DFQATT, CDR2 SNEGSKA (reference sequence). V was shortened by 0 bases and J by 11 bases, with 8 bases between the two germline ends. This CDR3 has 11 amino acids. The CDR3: CSARDYQAQHF. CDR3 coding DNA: TGCAGTGCTAGAGATTACCAGGCCCAGCATTTT.

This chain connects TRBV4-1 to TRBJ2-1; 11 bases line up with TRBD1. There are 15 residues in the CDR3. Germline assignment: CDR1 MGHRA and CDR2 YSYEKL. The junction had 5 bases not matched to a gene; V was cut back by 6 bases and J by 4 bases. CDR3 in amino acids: CASSPGQGAYNEQFF. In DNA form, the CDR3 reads TGCGCCAGCAGTCCCGGACAGGGGGCTTACAATGAGCAGTTCTTC.

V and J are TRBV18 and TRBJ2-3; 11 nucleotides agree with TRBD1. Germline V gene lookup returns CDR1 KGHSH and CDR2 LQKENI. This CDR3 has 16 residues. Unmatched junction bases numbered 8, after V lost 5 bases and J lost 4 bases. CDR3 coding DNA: TGTGCCAGCTCAACTCGGACAGGGGGCGGATCAGATACGCAGTATTTT. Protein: CASSTRTGGGSDTQYF.

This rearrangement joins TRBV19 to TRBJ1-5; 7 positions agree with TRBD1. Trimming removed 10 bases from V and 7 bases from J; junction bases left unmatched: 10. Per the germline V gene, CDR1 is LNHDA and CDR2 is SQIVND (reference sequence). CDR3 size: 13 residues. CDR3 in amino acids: CATNRGTGQPQHF. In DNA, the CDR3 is TGTGCCACGAACAGGGGTACCGGGCAGCCCCAGCATTTT.

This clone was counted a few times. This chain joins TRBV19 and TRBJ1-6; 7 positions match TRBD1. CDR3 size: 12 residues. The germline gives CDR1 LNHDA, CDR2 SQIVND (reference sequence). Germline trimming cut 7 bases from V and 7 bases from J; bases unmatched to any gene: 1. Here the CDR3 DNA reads TGTGCCAGTATGGGACAGAATTCACCCCTCCACTTT. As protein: CASMGQNSPLHF.

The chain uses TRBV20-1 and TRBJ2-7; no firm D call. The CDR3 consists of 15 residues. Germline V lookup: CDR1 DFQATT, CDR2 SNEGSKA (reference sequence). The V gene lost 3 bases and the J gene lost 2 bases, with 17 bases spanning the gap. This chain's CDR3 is CSASNPRAGTYEQYF. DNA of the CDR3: TGCAGTGCTAGTAACCCCCGAGCAGGCACCTACGAGCAGTACTTC.

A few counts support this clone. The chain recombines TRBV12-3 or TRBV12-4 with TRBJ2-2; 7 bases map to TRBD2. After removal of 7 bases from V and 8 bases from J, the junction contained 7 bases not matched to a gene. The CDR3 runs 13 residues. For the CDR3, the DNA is TGTGCCAGCACTCGAGGCGGGAGTGGGGAGCTGTTTTTT. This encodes CASTRGGSGELFF.

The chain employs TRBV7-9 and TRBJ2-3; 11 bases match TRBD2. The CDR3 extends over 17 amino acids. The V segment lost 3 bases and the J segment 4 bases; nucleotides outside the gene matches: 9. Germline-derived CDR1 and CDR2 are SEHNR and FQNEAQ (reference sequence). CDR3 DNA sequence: TGTGCCAGCAGCTTGGGACTAGCGGAATTCAGCGCAGATACGCAGTATTTT. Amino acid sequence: CASSLGLAEFSADTQYF. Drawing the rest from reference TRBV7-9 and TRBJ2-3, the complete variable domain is DTGVSQNPRHKITKRGQNVTFRCDPISEHNRLYWYRQTLGQGPEFLTYFQNEAQLEKSRLLSDRFSAERPKGSFSTLEIQRTEQGDSAMYLCASSLGLAEFSADTQYFGPGTRLTVL.

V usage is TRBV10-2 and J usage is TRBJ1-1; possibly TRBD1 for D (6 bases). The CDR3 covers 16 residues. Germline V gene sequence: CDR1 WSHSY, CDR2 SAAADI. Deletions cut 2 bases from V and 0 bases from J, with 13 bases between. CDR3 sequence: CASSEPQGWVNTEAFF. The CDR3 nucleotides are TGCGCCAGCAGTGAGCCACAGGGTTGGGTGAACACTGAAGCTTTCTTT.

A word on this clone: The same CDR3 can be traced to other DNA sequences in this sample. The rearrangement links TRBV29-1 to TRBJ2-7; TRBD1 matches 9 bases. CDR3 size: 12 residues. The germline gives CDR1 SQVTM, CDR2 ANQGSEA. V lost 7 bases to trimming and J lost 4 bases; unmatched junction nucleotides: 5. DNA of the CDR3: TGCAGCGCCCGGACAGGGGAGTACGAGCAGTACTTC. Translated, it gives CSARTGEYEQYF.

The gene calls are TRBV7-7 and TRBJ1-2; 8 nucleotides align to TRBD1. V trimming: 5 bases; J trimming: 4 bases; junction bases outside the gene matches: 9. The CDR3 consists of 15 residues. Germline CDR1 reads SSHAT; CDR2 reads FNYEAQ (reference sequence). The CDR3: CASSIATGEVYGYTF. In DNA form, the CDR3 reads TGTGCCAGCAGCATTGCGACAGGGGAGGTCTATGGCTACACCTTC.